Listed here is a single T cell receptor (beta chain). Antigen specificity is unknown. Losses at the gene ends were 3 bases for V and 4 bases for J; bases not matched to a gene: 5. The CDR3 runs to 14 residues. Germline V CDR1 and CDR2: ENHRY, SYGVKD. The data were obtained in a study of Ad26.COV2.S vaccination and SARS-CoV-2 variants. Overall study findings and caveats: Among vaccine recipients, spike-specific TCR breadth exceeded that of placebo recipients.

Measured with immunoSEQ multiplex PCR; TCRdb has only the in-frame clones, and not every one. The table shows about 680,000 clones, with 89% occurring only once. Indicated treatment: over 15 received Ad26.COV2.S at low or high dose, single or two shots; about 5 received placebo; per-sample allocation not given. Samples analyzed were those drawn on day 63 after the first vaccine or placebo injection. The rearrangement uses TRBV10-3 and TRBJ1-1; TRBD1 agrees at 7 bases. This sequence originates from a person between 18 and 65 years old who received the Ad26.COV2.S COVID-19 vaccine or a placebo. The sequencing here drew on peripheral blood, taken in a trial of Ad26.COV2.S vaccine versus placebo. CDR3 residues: CAISDTGVRTEAFF. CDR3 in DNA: TGTGCCATCAGTGATACAGGGGTTCGCACTGAAGCTTTCTTT.